Sequencing of this TCR beta chain was carried out in a study of cytomegalovirus exposure and HLA in healthy donors. Study-level points and caveats: The TCR clusters that emerged in the first cohort tended, a later analysis found, to co-occur in the approximately 120 validation repertoires.

Comments on this clone: Its target is not known.

Using immunoSEQ multiplex PCR, the repertoire was profiled, and TCRdb retains in-frame clones only, with some absent. This table holds just under 75,000 clones, 90% to 95% found once. What was sequenced was PBMCs. This sequence was found in a woman younger than 35 in good health and CMV-seropositive.

CDR3 residues: CACLREGTGASYEQYF. DNA of the CDR3: TGTGCCTGCTTGAGAGAAGGGACAGGGGCTTCCTACGAGCAGTACTTC. This chain uses TRBV30 with TRBJ2-7; the match to TRBD1 covers 10 bases. The J segment lost 1 base and the V segment lost 6 bases, leaving 12 bases of the junction unmatched. This CDR3 has 16 residues. Germline CDR1 reads GTSNPN; CDR2 reads SVGIG (reference sequence).